What follows is one T cell receptor beta chain and its context. Its antigen remains unidentified. This entry is derived from a study of human T cells and chemical hapten exposure. On the study more broadly: During the roughly 25-week study period, patients had diphenylcyclopropenone applied to the scalp every week.

Time point indicated: pre-sensitization, week 0. Regarding treatment: therapeutic diphenylcyclopropenone sensitization with weekly scalp DPC. During construction of the library, unique molecular identifiers were attached to individual cDNA molecules for quantitative, reproducible TCR counting. TCRdb independently ran MiXCR on the RACE reads; one entry per CDR3 protein. The sample contains about 380,000 distinct CDR3 sequences, approximately 5.1% of which appear only once. General study results and limits: Counts of TCRs expanded at PT1 correlated positively with patch test score. High-frequency TCRs, those above 1 in 1000, stayed the same after DPC sensitization.

This sequence originates from a woman aged 45-65 years with alopecia areata. Some clones in this sample may be carry-over from other donors' samples. The material was whole blood, obtained in connection with sensitization to the hapten diphenylcyclopropenone (DPC).

CDR3 region: CASSVGTLGTQYF. CDR3 in DNA: TGTGCCAGCAGCGTCGGGACCCTCGGGACCCAGTACTTC. The rearrangement links TRBV5-6 to TRBJ2-5, with D tentatively TRBD1 or TRBD2 (5 bases each). Trimming pared 4 bases from V and 7 bases from J, leaving 14 bases between. There are 13 residues in the CDR3. Germline lookup yields CDR1 SGHDT and CDR2 YYEEEE. Full variable domain (remainder filled in from reference TRBV5-6 and TRBJ2-5): DAGVTQSPTHLIKTRGQQVTLRCSPKSGHDTVSWYQQALGQGPQFIFQYYEEEERQRGNFPDRFSGHQFPNYSSELNVNALLLGDSALYLCASSVGTLGTQYFGPGTRLLVL.